The rows below give T cell receptor beta chains drawn from one sample of a study of cytomegalovirus exposure and HLA in healthy donors. TCRdb's copy holds only in-frame clones and misses some; the assay was immunoSEQ multiplex PCR. The sample lists approximately 250,000 clones, around 80% occurring once. Sequencing was performed on PBMCs. These receptors were obtained from a boy aged 5-17 years in good health and CMV-seronegative. CDR3s include the opening cysteine and the closing phenylalanine or tryptophan. Fields, in order: clone size, J gene, D gene, V gene, CDR3 DNA, CDR3 protein. D genes are given only for firm matches. Size values are once, few and many counts, or a class for expanded clones, and some rows have none.

>once|TRBJ1-1|.|TRBV7-9
TGTTCCAGCAAAACAGGAAACACTGAAGCTTTCTTT
CSSKTGNTEAFF
>.|TRBJ2-7|TRBD1|TRBV7-9
TGTGCCAGCAGCTTAAGATCACAGGGGTCCTACGAGCAGTACTTC
CASSLRSQGSYEQYF
>.|TRBJ2-7|.|TRBV9
TGTGCCAGCAGCGTAGCTGGTCTACCTTACGAGCAGTACTTC
CASSVAGLPYEQYF
>once|TRBJ2-2|.|TRBV7-9
TGTGCCAGCAGACACCCGGGACTGAACACCGGGGAGCTGTTTTTT
CASRHPGLNTGELFF
>few|TRBJ2-2|.|TRBV11-3
TGTGCCAGCAGCCGACGGGTGGCCGGGGAGCTGTTTTTT
CASSRRVAGELFF
>.|TRBJ1-1|.|TRBV29-1
TGCAGCGTTGTGGGACTCCTGAACACTGAAGCTTTCTTT
CSVVGLLNTEAFF
>few|TRBJ2-3|TRBD2|TRBV2
TGTGCCAGCAGTGTTAGACCCGGACTAGGGAGAATGGCAGATACGCAGTATTTT
CASSVRPGLGRMADTQYF
>.|TRBJ1-5|TRBD1|TRBV6-5
TGTGCCAGCAGCGCCGGGACAGGGGTTCAGCCCCAGCATTTT
CASSAGTGVQPQHF
>.|TRBJ2-2|TRBD2|TRBV7-2
TGTGCCAGCAGCCCTGGGGTAGCGGGAGCCGGGGAGCTGTTTTTT
CASSPGVAGAGELFF
>.|TRBJ1-6|TRBD1|TRBV11-3
TGTGCCAGCAGCTTATACAGAAGAGGGGGCAGGCGGGGTAATTCACCCCTCCACTTT
CASSLYRRGGRRGNSPLHF
>.|TRBJ2-7|TRBD1|TRBV12-5
TGTGCTAGTGGTGCACAGGGGCCGATCTACGAGCAGTACTTC
CASGAQGPIYEQYF
>.|TRBJ1-1|.|TRBV6-1
TGTGCCAGCAGTGAGGCGTCACAGTGGAACACTGAAGCTTTCTTT
CASSEASQWNTEAFF
>few|TRBJ2-1|TRBD2|TRBV29-1
TGCAGCGTTGTAAGGACTAGCCTCAATGAGCAGTTCTTC
CSVVRTSLNEQFF
>.|TRBJ2-2|.|TRBV29-1
TGCAGCGCTCCTGGACAGACCGGGGAGCTGTTTTTT
CSAPGQTGELFF